Following are 20 T cell receptor beta chains from one sample sequenced in a study of blood T cells in healthy people across ages. Primed by a sample-barcoded 5' primer and a J-beta primer mix, a second PCR proceeded for roughly 6 to 12 cycles. MiXCR, applied by TCRdb to the 5' RACE reads, yields one record per CDR3 protein. This sample has a few hundred thousand distinct CDR3 sequences, with 27% found just once. The source material was blood. The receptors were sampled from a woman aged 70-85 years in good health.

V usage is TRBV18 and J usage is TRBJ1-2; D call uncertain. Deletions cut 5 bases from V and 5 bases from J, with 21 bases between. This CDR3 is built from 16 residues. The germline CDR1 and CDR2 sequences are KGHSH and LQKENI. The CDR3 loop reads CASSSSLEKAAYGYTF. CDR3 DNA: TGTGCCAGCTCATCGTCATTAGAAAAGGCGGCTTATGGCTACACCTTC.

This chain connects TRBV27 to TRBJ2-5; possibly TRBD1 for D (6 bases). Trimming shortened V by 5 bases and J by 5 bases, and 12 bases separated the two germline ends. Germline CDR1 and CDR2: MNHEY and SMNVEV (reference sequence). This CDR3 contains 13 residues. As DNA, the CDR3 is TGTGCCAGCAGTCCACAGGGCTGGGAGACCCAGTACTTC. Its translation: CASSPQGWETQYF.

The chain uses TRBV18 and TRBJ1-1; the D gene is possibly TRBD1 (6 bases). Germline CDR1 is KGHSH and CDR2 is LQKENI. Trimming took 2 bases from V and 4 from J, leaving 11 bases between them. This CDR3 contains 14 residues. DNA of the CDR3: TGTGCCAGCTCACCAGATACAGGGAGCACTGAAGCTTTCTTT. Its protein is CASSPDTGSTEAFF.

The gene calls are TRBV7-2 and TRBJ1-2, with a tentative D call TRBD1 (6 bases). Trimming took off 5 bases at V and 6 bases at J, with 13 bases between the two ends. The CDR3 runs 13 residues. Germline values: CDR1 SGHTA, CDR2 FQGNSA. Written as DNA, the CDR3 is TGTGCCAGCAGCCATGGACAGCCTGATGGCTACACCTTC. Translation: CASSHGQPDGYTF.

This clonotype was found once. A much larger clonotype is one base distant, so this may be a read error. The V gene is TRBV10-3, the J gene TRBJ2-7; 8 nucleotides match TRBD2. The J call may be in error: the DNA end matches TRBJ2-5 better. Germline-derived CDR1 and CDR2 are ENHRY and SYGVKD. The CDR3 is made up of 15 amino acids. The CDR3 loop is CAISGKSGSQETQYF. The CDR3 coding sequence is TGTGCCATCAGCGGCAAGAGCGGGAGCCAAGAGACCCAGTACTTC.

CDR3 residues: CASSLGQRGGYTF. In nucleotides, the CDR3 is TGTGCCAGCAGTTTAGGACAGCGTGGAGGCTACACCTTC. The chain links TRBV12-3 or TRBV12-4 to TRBJ1-2, with a tentative D call TRBD1 (5 bases). Trimming pared 1 base from V and 8 bases from J, leaving 11 bases between. CDR3 length: 13 amino acids.

This clonotype has more than one count but fewer than ten. The V and J genes are TRBV10-3 and TRBJ2-5; D gene ambiguous. Germline CDR1 and CDR2: ENHRY and SYGVKD. This CDR3 comprises 12 residues. Between the trimmed V and J ends, which lost 6 bases and 5 bases, there was a span of 10 bases. The CDR3 DNA reads as TGTGCCATCAGGGAGCCCATGGAGACCCAGTACTTC. This gives the protein CAIREPMETQYF.

In this sample, this clonotype turned up a few times. The chain is built from TRBV21-1 and TRBJ2-7; TRBD1 is taken as the D call from the table, unchecked against the DNA. TRBV21-1 is a known pseudogene. The CDR3 contains 14 residues. In DNA, the CDR3 is TGTGCCAGCAGCAGAGGGCGGGGGGACTACGAGCAGTACTTC. Translation gives CASSRGRGDYEQYF.

V usage is TRBV10-3 and J usage is TRBJ2-1, with TRBD1 matching over 8 bases. TRBJ2-7 matches the DNA end more closely, so the J call is doubtful. The germline gives CDR1 ENHRY, CDR2 SYGVKD. The CDR3 spans 11 residues. The CDR3 spells CAISTGGEQYF. The CDR3 DNA reads TGTGCCATCAGTACAGGGGGCGAGCAGTACTTC.

This clonotype has a handful of counts. J is TRBJ2-3 and V is TRBV10-3, with D perhaps matching TRBD1 (6 bases). Germline V gene sequence: CDR1 ENHRY, CDR2 SYGVKD. The CDR3 has 13 amino acids. V gave up 9 bases and J gave up 3 bases, with 13 bases separating them. Written as DNA, the CDR3 is TGTGCCATTTGGACAGAAAGGACAGATACGCAGTATTTT. This codes for CAIWTERTDTQYF.

This clonotype was counted a few times. The J gene is TRBJ1-1, the V gene TRBV29-1; no definite D call. In germline, CDR1 is SQVTM, CDR2 ANQGSEA. V dropped 3 bases and J dropped 4 bases, with 12 bases sitting between them. This CDR3 spans 13 amino acids. This CDR3 reads CSVDEGSGTEAFF. The CDR3 region has the DNA TGCAGCGTTGATGAGGGTTCTGGCACTGAAGCTTTCTTT. Full variable domain (remainder filled in from reference TRBV29-1 and TRBJ1-1): SAVISQKPSRDICQRGTSLTIQCQVDSQVTMMFWYRQQPGQSLTLIATANQGSEATYESGFVIDKFPISRPNLTFSTLTVSNMSPEDSSIYLCSVDEGSGTEAFFGQGTRLTVV.

This clonotype has only a few counts. J is TRBJ2-3 and V is TRBV28, with 14 bases matching TRBD2. V gave up 8 bases and J gave up 7 bases; unmatched junction bases: 14. This CDR3 has 17 amino acids. The V gene's germline CDR1 is MDHEN and CDR2 SYDVKM. The CDR3 region is CASEISGTSGSRYTQYF. The CDR3 DNA reads TGTGCCAGCGAAATCTCCGGGACTAGCGGGAGTCGGTATACGCAGTATTTT. The full variable domain, with the rest looked up from reference TRBV28 and TRBJ2-3, is DVKVTQSSRYLVKRTGEKVFLECVQDMDHENMFWYRQDPGLGLRLIYFSYDVKMKEKGDIPEGYSVSREKKERFSLILESASTNQTSMYLCASEISGTSGSRYTQYFGPGTRLTVL.

This clonotype showed up just a few times. This chain uses TRBV12-3 or TRBV12-4 with TRBJ2-6, with D unclear. Trimming took off 6 bases at V and 4 bases at J, with 7 bases between the two ends. The CDR3 consists of 13 residues. DNA of the CDR3: TGTGCCAGCAGCCGTCCAGGGGCCAACGTCCTGACTTTC. Its protein product is CASSRPGANVLTF.

This clonotype has ten or more counts. The chain links TRBV9 to TRBJ1-1; D unresolved. Germline V lookup: CDR1 SGDLS, CDR2 YYNGEE. The length of the CDR3 is 11 residues. The V gene lost 3 bases and the J gene lost 7 bases, with 7 bases spanning the gap. CDR3 amino acids: CASSAGSEAFF. CDR3 in DNA: TGTGCCAGCAGCGCTGGGAGTGAAGCTTTCTTT.

This clonotype turned up a few times. V is TRBV20-1 and J is TRBJ2-4, with TRBD1 matching 7 bases. V lost 2 bases, J lost 1 base, and 5 bases stayed unmatched. The V gene's germline CDR1 is DFQATT and CDR2 SNEGSKA (reference sequence). CDR3 length: 15 residues. The CDR3 bases are TGCAGTGCTAGACAAGACAGGGAGGCCAAAAACATTCAGTACTTC. It specifies CSARQDREAKNIQYF.

There are a few counts of this clonotype. The chain combines TRBV7-3 with TRBJ2-2; TRBD1 matches 7 bases. Trimming took 4 bases from V and 7 from J; bases not matched to a gene: 9. Germline V gene sequence: CDR1 SGHTA, CDR2 FQGTGA. CDR3 length: 15 amino acids. CDR3: CASSSTGFNFGELFF. The CDR3 nucleotides are TGTGCCAGCAGCTCGACAGGGTTCAATTTCGGGGAGCTGTTTTTT.

This clonotype was counted between two and nine times. V is TRBV5-1 and J is TRBJ1-4, with D uncertain. The CDR3 has 15 residues. Per the germline V gene, CDR1 is SGHRS and CDR2 is YFSETQ. Trimming took 5 bases from V and 5 from J, leaving 16 bases between them. In DNA, the CDR3 is TGCGCCAGCAGTTCGACCTCGGGGAACAATGAAAAACTGTTTTTT. Residues: CASSSTSGNNEKLFF.

The CDR3 region is CASRGTSGAYNEQFF. The CDR3 DNA sequence: TGTGCCAGTAGAGGGACTAGCGGGGCCTACAATGAGCAGTTCTTC. This chain links TRBV19 with TRBJ2-1, with 13 bases lining up with TRBD2. The CDR3 is 15 amino acids. Looked up from germline, CDR1 is LNHDA and CDR2 is SQIVND (reference sequence). V lost 6 bases, J lost 2 bases, and 1 base stayed unmatched.

The V and J genes are TRBV20-1 and TRBJ2-1, with 7 bases aligning to TRBD2. V dropped 5 bases and J dropped 6; count of bases not matched to a gene: 10. Germline lookup yields CDR1 DFQATT and CDR2 SNEGSKA (reference sequence). The CDR3 is made up of 14 amino acids. CDR3 DNA sequence: TGCAGTGCTCTGGCGGGAGAGGGGTTCAATGAGCAGTTCTTC. Translated, it gives CSALAGEGFNEQFF.

V is TRBV27 and J is TRBJ1-2; TRBD1 matches at 7 bases. This CDR3 comprises 18 residues. Germline V gene data show CDR1 as MNHEY and CDR2 as SMNVEV (reference sequence). With V trimmed by 1 base and J by 2 bases, 13 bases remained unmatched. The CDR3 DNA is TGTGCCAGCAGTTTATTTTTCGGGGAAAGGGGGCCCAACTATGGCTACACCTTC. Translated: CASSLFFGERGPNYGYTF.